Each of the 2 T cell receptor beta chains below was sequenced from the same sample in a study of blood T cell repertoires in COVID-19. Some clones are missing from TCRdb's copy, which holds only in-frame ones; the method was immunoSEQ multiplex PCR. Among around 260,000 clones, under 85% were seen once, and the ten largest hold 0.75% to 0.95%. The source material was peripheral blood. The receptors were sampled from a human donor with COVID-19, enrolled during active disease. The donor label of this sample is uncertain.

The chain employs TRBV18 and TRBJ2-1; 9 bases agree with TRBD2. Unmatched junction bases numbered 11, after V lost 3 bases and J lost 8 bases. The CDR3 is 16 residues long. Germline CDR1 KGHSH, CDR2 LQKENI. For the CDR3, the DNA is TGTGCCAGCTCACCCCGTCCTAGCGGGAATGGAGATGAGCAGTTCTTC. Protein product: CASSPRPSGNGDEQFF.

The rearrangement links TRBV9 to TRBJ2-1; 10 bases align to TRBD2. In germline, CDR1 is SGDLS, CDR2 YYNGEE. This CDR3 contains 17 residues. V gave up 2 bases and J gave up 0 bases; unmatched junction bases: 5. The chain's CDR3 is CASSVPASGSSYNEQFF. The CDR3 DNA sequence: TGTGCCAGCAGCGTCCCGGCTAGCGGGAGCTCCTACAATGAGCAGTTCTTC.